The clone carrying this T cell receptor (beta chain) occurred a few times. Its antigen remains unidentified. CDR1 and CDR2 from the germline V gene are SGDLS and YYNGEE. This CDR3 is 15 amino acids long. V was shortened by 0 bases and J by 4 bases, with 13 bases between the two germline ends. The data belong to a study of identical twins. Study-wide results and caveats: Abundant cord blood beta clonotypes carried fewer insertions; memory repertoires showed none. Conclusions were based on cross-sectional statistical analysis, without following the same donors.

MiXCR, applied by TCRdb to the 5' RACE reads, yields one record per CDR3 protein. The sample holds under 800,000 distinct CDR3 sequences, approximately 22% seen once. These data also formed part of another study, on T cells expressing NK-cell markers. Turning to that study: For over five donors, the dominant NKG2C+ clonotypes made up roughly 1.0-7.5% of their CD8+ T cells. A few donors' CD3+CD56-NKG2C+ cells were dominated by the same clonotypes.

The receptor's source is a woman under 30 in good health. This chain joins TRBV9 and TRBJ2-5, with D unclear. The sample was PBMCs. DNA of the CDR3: TGTGCCAGCAGCGTAGGCGGTGCGCGCGGAGAGACCCAGTACTTC. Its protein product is CASSVGGARGETQYF.